These 11 T cell receptor beta chains were sequenced from one sample in a study of T cell responses to AZD1222 COVID-19 vaccine. TCRdb's table, derived via immunoSEQ multiplex PCR, lists solely in-frame clones and lacks some. The data contain 100,000 to 150,000 clones, about 90% of them singletons. Source: peripheral blood, taken on day 0 of AZD1222 vaccination. Receptors were obtained from an adult in good health.

The chain couples TRBV19 to TRBJ2-1, with D hard to call. The CDR3 has 13 residues. Germline V lookup: CDR1 LNHDA, CDR2 SQIVND (reference sequence). The V and J ends lost 10 bases and 4 bases respectively, with 14 bases between them. In DNA, the CDR3 is TGTGCCACACTCTCCTGGCCGTACAATGAGCAGTTCTTC. It yields the protein CATLSWPYNEQFF.

This rearrangement joins TRBV2 to TRBJ2-2, with 7 bases that match TRBD1. Looked up from germline, CDR1 is SNHLY and CDR2 is FYNNEI. Germline trimming cut 2 bases from V and 4 bases from J; bases unmatched to any gene: 4. This CDR3 contains 15 residues. The CDR3 protein is CASSERQGSTGELFF. CDR3 in DNA: TGTGCCAGCAGTGAACGACAGGGAAGCACCGGGGAGCTGTTTTTT.

This chain joins TRBV25-1 and TRBJ1-4; D unresolved. Germline CDR1 is MGHDK and CDR2 is SYGVNS. The CDR3 sequence is 16 residues long. With 1 base removed from V and 0 bases from J, the gap between germline ends came to 9 bases. The CDR3 sequence is CASSELGEATNEKLFF. The DNA for the CDR3 is TGTGCCAGCAGTGAATTAGGAGAAGCAACTAATGAAAAACTGTTTTTT.

The V gene is TRBV7-3, the J gene TRBJ1-1, with D unresolved. CDR3 size: 15 residues. Germline-derived CDR1 and CDR2 are SGHTA and FQGTGA. The ends were cut back, 5 bases at V and 6 bases at J, with 19 bases in the middle. The CDR3 loop is CASSREKGGLAEAFF. DNA for the CDR3: TGTGCCAGCAGCCGAGAGAAGGGAGGGTTGGCTGAAGCTTTCTTT.

This chain connects TRBV12-5 to TRBJ2-2; a possible D gene is TRBD2 (6 bases). The germline V and J ends were trimmed by 5 bases and 4 bases, with 17 bases remaining between them. Germline V gives CDR1 LGHNT, CDR2 FRNRAP. CDR3 length equals 16 residues. The CDR3 DNA sequence: TGTGCTAGTGGTACCCCGCCTAGCGTAGGCACCGGGGAGCTGTTTTTT. Translation: CASGTPPSVGTGELFF.

The V call is TRBV5-6, the J call TRBJ2-1, with TRBD1 matching 7 bases. Looked up from germline, CDR1 is SGHDT and CDR2 is YYEEEE. This CDR3 contains 14 residues. With 3 bases clipped from V and 6 bases from J, the junction kept 6 bases outside the gene matches. CDR3 amino acids: CASSSTDRSNEQFF. In nucleotides, the CDR3 is TGTGCCAGCAGCTCAACGGACAGGTCCAATGAGCAGTTCTTC.

This clone was recorded once. V usage is TRBV4-3 and J usage is TRBJ1-2; D is uncertain. This CDR3 has 13 amino acids. Trimming took off 1 base at V and 5 bases at J, with 8 bases between the two ends. The germline gives CDR1 LGHNA, CDR2 YSLEER. CDR3 sequence reads: CASSQGGVYGYTF. The DNA for the CDR3 is TGCGCCAGCAGCCAAGGGGGAGTGTATGGCTACACCTTC.

J is TRBJ1-2 and V is TRBV5-4; 7 bases fit TRBD1. Germline CDR1 SGHNT, CDR2 YYREEE (reference sequence). J lost 6 bases, V lost 0 bases, and 2 bases had no gene match. This CDR3 is 13 amino acids long. The CDR3: CASSLVRGHGYTF. For the CDR3, the DNA is TGTGCCAGCAGCTTGGTGAGGGGGCATGGCTACACCTTC.

The V call is TRBV6-4, the J call TRBJ1-3; D is unresolved. The V end lost 0 bases, the J end lost 6 bases, and 6 bases lay between the germline ends. The length of the CDR3 is 13 residues. The germline V gene has CDR1 MRHNA and CDR2 SNTAGT. As DNA, the CDR3 is TGTGCCAGCAGTGACTCGAGGGTAAACACCATATATTTT. This gives the protein CASSDSRVNTIYF.

This chain links TRBV5-6 with TRBJ2-7; no reliable D call. Germline assignment: CDR1 SGHDT and CDR2 YYEEEE. Deletions cut 4 bases from V and 6 bases from J, with 8 bases between. The CDR3 runs to 11 residues. DNA of the CDR3: TGTGCCAGCAGCGTCTTCGCCGAGCAGTACTTC. This sequence encodes CASSVFAEQYF.

This clone appeared a single time. This chain links TRBV18 with TRBJ2-5; tentatively, D is TRBD2 (5 bases). The CDR3 extends over 12 amino acids. CDR1 KGHSH and CDR2 LQKENI come from the germline V gene. V lost 3 bases and J 3 bases, leaving 5 bases between the germline ends. The CDR3 DNA follows: TGTGCCAGCTCACCGGGAGAAGAGACCCAGTACTTC. Translated, it gives CASSPGEETQYF.